Below, one T cell receptor (beta chain) is given with its context. Deletions cut 4 bases from V and 4 bases from J, with 13 bases between. Germline V CDR1 and CDR2: LNHDA, SQIVND (reference sequence). The CDR3 runs to 14 residues. This sample is part of a study of blood T cell repertoires in COVID-19. Study overall: PBMCs, B-cell-depleted T cells, or T cells were the source of the cDNA or gDNA that made up the material.

TCRdb's table, derived via immunoSEQ multiplex PCR, lists solely in-frame clones and lacks some. The sample holds 35,000 or so clones, over 90% seen once. The source of this sequence is a man aged 55-75 years with active or convalescent COVID-19. The gene calls are TRBV19 and TRBJ1-2; D is perhaps TRBD1 (6 bases). Sample: peripheral blood. This CDR3 is CASSTQTGTYGYTF. The CDR3 nucleotides read TGTGCCAGTAGTACCCAGACAGGAACCTATGGCTACACCTTC. The full variable domain, in which reference TRBV19 and TRBJ1-2 provide the parts outside the CDR3, is DGGITQSPKYLFRKEGQNVTLSCEQNLNHDAMYWYRQDPGQGLRLIYYSQIVNDFQKGDIAEGYSVSREKKESFPLTVTSAQKNPTAFYLCASSTQTGTYGYTFGSGTRLTVV.